These 23 T cell receptor beta chains were sequenced from one sample in a study of T cell responses to AZD1222 COVID-19 vaccine. Sequenced by immunoSEQ multiplex PCR; TCRdb stores in-frame clones only, minus some. Among about 70,000 clones, about four fifths were seen once, and the ten largest hold 5.5% to 8%. The input for sequencing was peripheral blood, taken 28 days after the second AZD1222 dose. These receptors came from an adult who received the AZD1222 COVID-19 vaccine.

The rearrangement uses TRBV5-1 and TRBJ2-7; D is perhaps TRBD1 (6 bases). Trimming cost V 0 bases and J 4 bases, with 17 bases left between them. Per the germline V gene, CDR1 is SGHRS and CDR2 is YFSETQ. The CDR3 has 16 residues. CDR3 nucleotides: TGCGCCAGCAGCTTGGTGATGGGACAAGGCATGTACGAGCAGTACTTC. Its translation is CASSLVMGQGMYEQYF.

In this sample, this clone turned up a few times. The chain combines TRBV11-3 with TRBJ1-1; a weak D match, TRBD1 (5 bases). The CDR3 covers 13 residues. Germline V gives CDR1 SGHNT, CDR2 YENEEA. V gave up 1 base and J gave up 7 bases, with 10 bases separating them. CDR3 residues: CASSLVGGSEAFF. The CDR3 region has the DNA TGTGCCAGCAGCTTAGTTGGGGGGAGTGAAGCTTTCTTT.

This clone turned up a few times. This rearrangement joins TRBV9 to TRBJ1-1, with D unresolved. This CDR3 region has 11 residues. Germline CDR1 SGDLS, CDR2 YYNGEE. V was pared by 5 bases and J by 2 bases, with 4 bases between. This chain's CDR3 is CASSSNTEAFF. As DNA, the CDR3 is TGTGCCAGCAGTTCTAACACTGAAGCTTTCTTT.

The V and J genes are TRBV7-9 and TRBJ1-1; D remains unclear. The V gene lost 5 bases and the J gene lost 3 bases, with 16 bases spanning the gap. Per the germline V gene, CDR1 is SEHNR and CDR2 is FQNEAQ (reference sequence). The CDR3 has 15 amino acids. As DNA, the CDR3 is TGTGCCAGCAGCAGACTTGTTGGAGGTTACACTGAAGCTTTCTTT. Residues: CASSRLVGGYTEAFF.

The CDR3 is CSARGSYEQYF. CDR3 in DNA: TGCAGTGCTAGAGGATCCTACGAGCAGTACTTC. The chain links TRBV20-1 to TRBJ2-7; D gene ambiguous. From germline, CDR1 is DFQATT and CDR2 SNEGSKA (reference sequence). Trimming cost V 1 base and J 1 base, with 2 bases left between them. The CDR3 has 11 residues.

The genes are TRBV19 and TRBJ2-7; 8 nucleotides agree with TRBD1. CDR1 LNHDA and CDR2 SQIVND come from the germline V gene (reference sequence). The CDR3 totals 16 residues. The J segment lost 6 bases and the V segment lost 2 bases, leaving 12 bases of the junction unmatched. DNA of the CDR3: TGTGCCAGTAGTATAACCCCAGGGGGCATTGAGGTCGAGCAGTACTTC. It translates to CASSITPGGIEVEQYF.

This clone was seen only a few times. V gene TRBV5-5 combines with J gene TRBJ2-3; unclear D gene. This CDR3 region has 12 residues. Looked up from germline, CDR1 is SGHKS and CDR2 is YYEKEE (reference sequence). V lost 0 bases and J lost 6, with 5 bases in between. CDR3 sequence: CASSLVADTQYF. CDR3 sequence (DNA): TGTGCCAGCAGCTTGGTGGCCGATACGCAGTATTTT.

The chain combines TRBV7-9 with TRBJ2-1; D ambiguous. The germline V gene has CDR1 SEHNR and CDR2 FQNEAQ (reference sequence). Trimming stripped 1 base from V and 8 bases from J, with 12 bases between. The CDR3 is 14 amino acids. The DNA for the CDR3 is TGTGCCAGCAGCTTAGTCGGCCCGAAGGATGAGCAGTTCTTC. It codes for CASSLVGPKDEQFF.

This chain connects TRBV25-1 to TRBJ1-3; D gene uncertain. V dropped 2 bases and J dropped 6 bases, with 5 bases sitting between them. The CDR3 has 12 amino acids. Germline CDR1 MGHDK, CDR2 SYGVNS. CDR3 nucleotides: TGTGCCAGCAGTGAACGCTTAAACACCATATATTTT. Translation: CASSERLNTIYF.

This clone was picked up one time. The J gene is TRBJ2-5, the V gene TRBV5-6; D is unresolved. The germline V gene has CDR1 SGHDT and CDR2 YYEEEE. The CDR3 is 11 amino acids. Trimming pared 2 bases from V and 3 bases from J, leaving 2 bases between. In DNA, the CDR3 is TGTGCCAGCAGCTTAAAAGAGACCCAGTACTTC. As protein: CASSLKETQYF.

The chain combines TRBV9 with TRBJ2-7, with D uncertain. The germline CDR1 and CDR2 sequences are SGDLS and YYNGEE. Deletions cut 0 bases from V and 2 bases from J, with 9 bases between. The CDR3 covers 14 residues. CDR3 region: CASSVESTAYEQYF. The CDR3 DNA is TGTGCCAGCAGCGTAGAAAGTACAGCCTACGAGCAGTACTTC.

V is TRBV7-2 and J is TRBJ1-2, with D unclear. Germline V lookup: CDR1 SGHTA, CDR2 FQGNSA. This CDR3 region has 14 residues. The ends were cut back, 1 base at V and 8 bases at J, with 14 bases in the middle. The CDR3 coding sequence is TGTGCCAGCAGCTTAGGCATTTCAGGCGTGGGCTACACCTTC. This gives the protein CASSLGISGVGYTF.

The chain combines TRBV4-1 with TRBJ1-1, with a tentative D call TRBD1 (6 bases). CDR1 and CDR2 from the germline V gene are MGHRA and YSYEKL. Trimming cost V 2 bases and J 1 base, with 8 bases left between them. There are 14 residues in the CDR3. CDR3 protein: CASSQWTANTEAFF. In DNA form, the CDR3 reads TGCGCCAGCAGCCAATGGACAGCGAACACTGAAGCTTTCTTT.

This clone was seen only once. The chain recombines TRBV4-2 with TRBJ2-7; D is tentatively TRBD1 or TRBD2 (5 bases each). The CDR3 consists of 15 residues. With 0 bases removed from V and 5 bases from J, the gap between germline ends came to 14 bases. Germline CDR1 and CDR2: LGHNA and YNFKEQ. The CDR3 DNA reads as TGTGCCAGCAGCCAAGATGAGGGGATTTTAGACGAGCAGTACTTC. This translates into CASSQDEGILDEQYF.

The J gene is TRBJ2-1, the V gene TRBV28; no clear D gene. The CDR3 consists of 16 residues. Germline V gene sequence: CDR1 MDHEN, CDR2 SYDVKM. V gave up 5 bases and J gave up 0 bases, with 14 bases separating them. CDR3 in DNA: TGTGCCAGCAGTCCCGAGTGGGGAAGCTCCTACAATGAGCAGTTCTTC. Translated, it gives CASSPEWGSSYNEQFF.

This clone was picked up a small number of times. As DNA, the CDR3 is TGTGCCAGCAGCTTTTTTGGACTAGAAGGTAATGGGCAGTATTTT. Translated, it gives CASSFFGLEGNGQYF. The J gene is TRBJ2-3, the V gene TRBV7-8, with 7 bases identical to TRBD2. The CDR3 runs 15 residues. Trimming cost V 3 bases and J 11 bases; bases outside gene matches: 14. The germline gives CDR1 SGHVS, CDR2 FQNEAQ.

The DNA for the CDR3 is TGCAGCGTCGCAGGGGGTTTTATGAACACTGAAGCTTTCTTT. Translation: CSVAGGFMNTEAFF. The rearrangement uses TRBV29-1 and TRBJ1-1; 7 bases match TRBD1. The V gene's germline CDR1 is SQVTM and CDR2 ANQGSEA. The trim removed 6 bases at V and 0 bases at J, leaving 7 bases unmatched. The CDR3 is 14 residues long. The entire variable domain, with the rest obtained from reference TRBV29-1 and TRBJ1-1, is as follows: SAVISQKPSRDICQRGTSLTIQCQVDSQVTMMFWYRQQPGQSLTLIATANQGSEATYESGFVIDKFPISRPNLTFSTLTVSNMSPEDSSIYLCSVAGGFMNTEAFFGQGTRLTVV.

V and J are TRBV4-3 and TRBJ1-5; D unresolved. V lost 0 bases, J lost 5 bases, and 11 bases lay in between. Germline-derived CDR1 and CDR2 are LGHNA and YSLEER. The CDR3 loop spans 15 amino acids. The CDR3 DNA reads as TGCGCCAGCAGCCAAGATATACGAGGGTATCAGCCCCAGCATTTT. Its translation: CASSQDIRGYQPQHF.

This clone was detected once. This chain uses TRBV5-4 with TRBJ2-3; 11 nucleotides align to TRBD2. The CDR3 has 16 amino acids. Looked up from germline, CDR1 is SGHNT and CDR2 is YYREEE (reference sequence). The V segment lost 3 bases and the J segment 0 bases; nucleotides outside the gene matches: 3. CDR3 region: CASSSRLAGSTDTQYF. The CDR3 DNA reads TGTGCCAGCAGCTCCAGACTAGCGGGGAGCACAGATACGCAGTATTTT.

The chain uses TRBV7-9 and TRBJ1-6, with TRBD1 matching 7 bases. CDR3 length equals 15 residues. V lost 4 bases to trimming and J lost 10 bases; unmatched junction nucleotides: 10. The V gene's germline CDR1 is SEHNR and CDR2 FQNEAQ (reference sequence). The CDR3 nucleotides are TGTGCCAGCAGCTATGTACAGGGGATCAAATCACCCCTCCACTTT. Translation: CASSYVQGIKSPLHF.

This sequence joins TRBV6-4 and TRBJ2-3; perhaps TRBD2 as D (5 bases). The V and J ends lost 8 bases and 4 bases respectively, with 16 bases between them. The CDR3 is 14 amino acids. Germline CDR1 MRHNA, CDR2 SNTAGT. The CDR3 coding sequence is TGTGCCAGCGGGGAGTTGGCCACTTCAGATACGCAGTATTTT. The encoded protein is CASGELATSDTQYF.

This clone was recorded once. This rearrangement joins TRBV6-1 to TRBJ1-6; D is possibly TRBD1 (6 bases). The germline V and J ends were trimmed by 4 bases and 9 bases, with 22 bases remaining between them. Germline V CDR1 and CDR2: MNHNS, SASEGT. This CDR3 has 17 residues. The CDR3 nucleotides read TGTGCCAGCAGTGGCGAACCGAGAGGGGGATCCCCTTCACCCCTCCACTTT. This gives the protein CASSGEPRGGSPSPLHF.

This chain links TRBV6-5 with TRBJ2-1, with D uncertain. Germline-derived CDR1 and CDR2 are MNHEY and SVGAGI. CDR3 length: 14 residues. The V and J ends lost 7 bases and 8 bases respectively, with 18 bases between them. The CDR3 sequence: CASMDRPGLHEQFF. Written as DNA, the CDR3 is TGTGCCAGCATGGATAGGCCAGGCCTCCATGAGCAGTTCTTC.